Each of the 29 T cell receptor beta chains below was sequenced from the same sample in a study of shared T cell receptors in the human thymus. Some clones are missing from TCRdb's copy, which holds only in-frame ones; the method was immunoSEQ multiplex PCR. The sample lists 720,000 or so clones, 80% to 90% occurring once. These data are also associated with another study on human thymus T cells.

The sequencing sample was made of thymocytes. All receptors come from a girl in the first two years of life with a congenital heart defect.

This clone showed up just a few times. As DNA, the CDR3 is TGTGCCAGCAGCTCACAGGACAGGGGGCACACCATATATTTT. It specifies CASSSQDRGHTIYF. The V and J genes are TRBV7-6 and TRBJ1-3; 11 bases agree with TRBD1. Germline V gene sequence: CDR1 SGHVS, CDR2 FNYEAQ. Trimming cost V 4 bases and J 8 bases; bases outside gene matches: 4. CDR3 length: 14 amino acids.

This chain links TRBV28 with TRBJ1-2; D is possibly TRBD1 (6 bases). The V gene's germline CDR1 is MDHEN and CDR2 SYDVKM. V shed 6 bases and J shed 4 bases, with 24 bases lying between them. The length of the CDR3 is 17 residues. CDR3 region: CASRGGQPSGFCYGYTF. In DNA, the CDR3 is TGTGCCAGCAGGGGGGGGCAGCCTTCGGGTTTTTGCTATGGCTACACCTTC.

V usage is TRBV7-9 and J usage is TRBJ2-3, with 11 bases that match TRBD2. CDR3 length: 14 residues. Germline CDR1 SEHNR, CDR2 FQNEAQ (reference sequence). V lost 2 bases and J lost 7; bases outside the gene matches: 2. CDR3 sequence reads: CASSLLAGGNTQYF. CDR3 coding DNA: TGTGCCAGCAGCTTACTAGCGGGGGGAAATACGCAGTATTTT.

The chain joins TRBV5-1 to TRBJ2-2; possible D gene TRBD2, 5 bases. Trimming left V 4 bases short and J 3 bases short, with 7 bases between. Germline V lookup: CDR1 SGHRS, CDR2 YFSETQ. This CDR3 comprises 13 residues. The CDR3 DNA follows: TGCGCCAGCAGCGGAGGATACACCGGGGAGCTGTTTTTT. Protein product: CASSGGYTGELFF.

The chain carries TRBV18 and TRBJ2-1, with 16 bases lining up with TRBD2. There are 18 residues in the CDR3. Trimming took 3 bases from V and 6 from J; bases not matched to a gene: 8. Germline-derived CDR1 and CDR2 are KGHSH and LQKENI. The CDR3 loop is CASSPGLAGGPRCNEQFF. In DNA form, the CDR3 reads TGTGCCAGCTCACCGGGACTAGCGGGGGGGCCACGGTGCAATGAGCAGTTCTTC.

The V call is TRBV18, the J call TRBJ2-5; D remains ambiguous. The V gene's germline CDR1 is KGHSH and CDR2 LQKENI. The CDR3 is 15 amino acids. Trimming took off 3 bases at V and 3 bases at J, with 14 bases between the two ends. In nucleotides, the CDR3 is TGTGCCAGCTCACCGCTGACGAGGCGAAAAGAGACCCAGTACTTC. Encoded protein: CASSPLTRRKETQYF.

There are a few counts of this clone. V usage is TRBV7-6 and J usage is TRBJ2-1, with 8 bases lining up with TRBD2. J was trimmed by 16 bases and V by 5 bases; bases with no gene match: 10. The length of the CDR3 is 12 residues. Germline V gene lookup returns CDR1 SGHVS and CDR2 FNYEAQ. The CDR3, as DNA: TGTGCCAGCAGCCCCGGTTCTAGCGGGCTCTTCTTC. This gives the protein CASSPGSSGLFF.

This clone has only one observation. The J gene is TRBJ2-3, the V gene TRBV7-9; TRBD2 matches 9 bases. J was trimmed by 3 bases and V by 6 bases; bases with no gene match: 13. The CDR3 has 17 residues. Germline-derived CDR1 and CDR2 are SEHNR and FQNEAQ (reference sequence). The CDR3 DNA follows: TGTGCCAGCAGAAAAGAGGCAGCGGGGGGCGGTACAGATACGCAGTATTTT. Translated: CASRKEAAGGGTDTQYF.

This chain uses TRBV19 with TRBJ2-2, with D perhaps matching TRBD2 (5 bases). Trimming removed 3 bases at V and 7 bases at J, with 9 bases between. The germline CDR1 and CDR2 sequences are LNHDA and SQIVND (reference sequence). The CDR3 is 13 amino acids. CDR3 DNA sequence: TGTGCCAGTAGTATTTTCGGGATCGGGGAGCTGTTTTTT. Its protein is CASSIFGIGELFF.

The chain joins TRBV10-3 to TRBJ2-7; 10 bases line up with TRBD2. Germline V gene lookup returns CDR1 ENHRY and CDR2 SYGVKD. V lost 6 bases and J lost 2; bases outside the gene matches: 7. The CDR3 sequence is 15 residues long. Written as DNA, the CDR3 is TGTGCCATCAGCGACCTAGCGGGGGTAACCTACGAGCAGTACTTC. This gives the protein CAISDLAGVTYEQYF.

The chain employs TRBV6-1 and TRBJ1-2; D is unclear. Per the germline V gene, CDR1 is MNHNS and CDR2 is SASEGT. Trimming took 10 bases from V and 4 from J, leaving 19 bases between them. The CDR3 has 14 residues. The CDR3 protein is CATPPRVPGYGYTF. The CDR3 region has the DNA TGTGCCACCCCACCCCGCGTCCCGGGCTATGGCTACACCTTC.

The V gene is TRBV5-6, the J gene TRBJ2-6, with D unresolved. Deletions cut 1 base from V and 0 bases from J, with 5 bases between. The CDR3 has 15 amino acids. Germline V lookup: CDR1 SGHDT, CDR2 YYEEEE. The CDR3 bases are TGTGCCAGCAGCTTGTACAGCTCTGGGGCCAACGTCCTGACTTTC. Translating it yields CASSLYSSGANVLTF.

This clone was seen only once. This chain uses TRBV11-2 with TRBJ1-4; 8 positions match TRBD1. V shed 1 base, J shed 6 bases, and the junction held 7 bases outside the gene matches. CDR1 is SGHAT and CDR2 is FQNNGV in the germline V gene. The CDR3 is 16 residues long. The CDR3 protein is CASSLADRGAYEKLFF. CDR3 DNA: TGTGCCAGCAGCTTAGCAGACAGGGGCGCGTATGAAAAACTGTTTTTT.

This clone was counted a single time. CDR3 nucleotides: TGCGCCAGCAGCTTCGTGGACAGGGGCTACGAGCAGTACTTC. Amino acid sequence: CASSFVDRGYEQYF. The chain combines TRBV5-1 with TRBJ2-5; TRBD1 agrees at 9 bases. The J call is in doubt because the DNA end fits TRBJ2-7 better. CDR1 and CDR2 (germline): SGHRS, YFSETQ. The CDR3 has 14 residues.

The chain joins TRBV18 to TRBJ2-7; the D is unclear. The V end was cut by 2 bases, the J end by 1 base, with 33 bases between. There are 22 residues in the CDR3. CDR1 and CDR2 from the germline V gene are KGHSH and LQKENI. CDR3: CASSPILSPPLLYALTSYEQYF. In DNA, the CDR3 is TGTGCCAGCTCACCAATCTTAAGTCCTCCACTACTTTATGCCCTAACTTCCTACGAGCAGTACTTC. Variable domain in full (rest from reference TRBV18 and TRBJ2-7): NAGVMQNPRHLVRRRGQEARLRCSPMKGHSHVYWYRQLPEEGLKFMVYLQKENIIDESGMPKERFSAEFPKEGPSILRIQQVVRGDSAAYFCASSPILSPPLLYALTSYEQYFGPGTRLTVT.

V usage is TRBV7-9 and J usage is TRBJ2-2; tentative D call: TRBD1 (5 bases). CDR1 is SEHNR and CDR2 is FQNEAQ in the germline V gene (reference sequence). CDR3 length: 15 amino acids. V gave up 1 base and J gave up 5 bases, with 11 bases separating them. CDR3 DNA sequence: TGTGCCAGCAGCTTAGGACTGGCAGGGACCGGGGAGCTGTTTTTT. Its protein product is CASSLGLAGTGELFF.

This sequence joins TRBV30 and TRBJ1-1; D ambiguous. The germline CDR1 and CDR2 sequences are GTSNPN and SVGIG (reference sequence). The CDR3 runs 14 residues. The ends were cut back, 0 bases at V and 1 base at J, with 9 bases in the middle. CDR3 loop: CAWSVQQQNTEAFF. CDR3 sequence (DNA): TGTGCCTGGAGTGTACAACAGCAGAACACTGAAGCTTTCTTT.

This chain connects TRBV18 to TRBJ2-1, with 7 bases lining up with TRBD2. This CDR3 comprises 13 residues. With V trimmed by 3 bases and J by 5 bases, 1 base remained unmatched. Looked up from germline, CDR1 is KGHSH and CDR2 is LQKENI. In nucleotides, the CDR3 is TGTGCCAGCTCACCTCGGGGGGACAATGAGCAGTTCTTC. Encoded protein: CASSPRGDNEQFF.

The chain combines TRBV10-3 with TRBJ2-1, with 11 bases identical to TRBD2. Per germline, CDR1 ENHRY and CDR2 SYGVKD. The ends lost 4 bases at V and 8 bases at J; junction bases unmatched: 10. The CDR3 is made up of 16 amino acids. This CDR3 reads CAISGVLAGGPDEQFF. The CDR3, as DNA: TGTGCCATCAGTGGAGTTCTAGCGGGGGGTCCGGATGAGCAGTTCTTC.

The rearrangement joins TRBV7-3 to TRBJ2-7, with D possibly TRBD2 on 5 matching bases. The CDR3 has 11 amino acids. Germline-derived CDR1 and CDR2 are SGHTA and FQGTGA. Trimming cost V 4 bases and J 12 bases, with 13 bases left between them. This CDR3 is CASSSWERLYF. In nucleotides, the CDR3 is TGTGCCAGCAGCTCCTGGGAGAGATTGTACTTC.

This chain joins TRBV5-1 and TRBJ1-1; D gene unclear. The CDR3 runs to 14 residues. Germline V gene sequence: CDR1 SGHRS, CDR2 YFSETQ. Trimming took 0 bases from V and 8 from J, leaving 14 bases between them. CDR3 loop: CASSLATRASEAFF. CDR3 in DNA: TGCGCCAGCAGCTTGGCCACGAGGGCGTCCGAAGCTTTCTTT.

This clone has more than one count but fewer than ten. The chain is built from TRBV30 and TRBJ2-1; 7 nucleotides align to TRBD2. Germline V gene lookup returns CDR1 GTSNPN and CDR2 SVGIG (reference sequence). V shed 4 bases, J shed 7 bases, and the junction held 16 bases outside the gene matches. This CDR3 has 16 amino acids. CDR3 sequence: CAWIPASGRGRNEQFF. CDR3 nucleotides: TGTGCCTGGATCCCCGCTTCCGGGCGGGGGAGGAATGAGCAGTTCTTC.

The chain has TRBV14 and TRBJ1-2; D is undetermined. The CDR3 is 14 amino acids. Looked up from germline, CDR1 is SGHDN and CDR2 is FVKESK. Trimming shortened V by 4 bases and J by 6 bases, and 15 bases separated the two germline ends. CDR3 DNA: TGTGCCAGCAGCCCCGACACCCAGGTCAATGGCTACACCTTC. Protein: CASSPDTQVNGYTF.

The V call is TRBV11-3, the J call TRBJ2-3; D is possibly TRBD2 (7 bases). CDR1 SGHNT and CDR2 YENEEA come from the germline V gene. V lost 0 bases and J lost 0, with 13 bases in between. The CDR3 totals 17 residues. The CDR3: CASSLDLGGASTDTQYF. The DNA of the CDR3 is TGTGCCAGCAGCTTAGATTTGGGGGGGGCCAGCACAGATACGCAGTATTTT.

The chain combines TRBV5-4 with TRBJ2-3, with D possibly TRBD1 on 5 matching bases. Germline lookup yields CDR1 SGHNT and CDR2 YYREEE (reference sequence). The CDR3 contains 15 residues. Between the trimmed V and J ends, which lost 5 bases and 2 bases, there was a span of 15 bases. This CDR3 is CASRPDMILTDTQYF. The DNA of the CDR3 is TGTGCCAGCAGACCGGACATGATCCTCACAGATACGCAGTATTTT.

This chain links TRBV28 with TRBJ1-6, with 9 positions matching TRBD1. There are 16 residues in the CDR3. Trimming removed 7 bases from V and 3 bases from J; junction bases left unmatched: 7. Germline values: CDR1 MDHEN, CDR2 SYDVKM. The CDR3 region has the DNA TGTGCCAGCAATAAACAGGGGGCCCACTATAATTCACCCCTCCACTTT. Translated, it gives CASNKQGAHYNSPLHF.

The chain uses TRBV5-1 and TRBJ1-6, with a possible D match to TRBD1 (6 bases). CDR3 length: 14 residues. Germline assignment: CDR1 SGHRS and CDR2 YFSETQ. V lost 4 bases and J lost 7, with 12 bases in between. The CDR3 loop is CASSRDRLNSPLHF. The DNA of the CDR3 is TGCGCCAGCAGCAGAGACAGGTTAAATTCACCCCTCCACTTT.

V and J are TRBV5-6 and TRBJ1-1, with 8 bases fitting TRBD1. The CDR3 is 17 amino acids. CDR1 is SGHDT and CDR2 is YYEEEE in the germline V gene. With 3 bases clipped from V and 6 bases from J, the junction kept 16 bases outside the gene matches. The CDR3 DNA is TGTGCCAGCAGCTGGCGGGGAGAAACTCCAGGGGGCTCTGAAGCTTTCTTT. Protein sequence: CASSWRGETPGGSEAFF.

The gene calls are TRBV6-6 and TRBJ1-2; 9 positions match TRBD1. The CDR3 length is 14 residues. The ends lost 7 bases at V and 4 bases at J; junction bases unmatched: 7. CDR1 is MNHNY, CDR2 SVGAGI, per germline (reference sequence). The CDR3 DNA reads as TGTGCCAGCATTCGCCGGGACAGGGCCTATGGCTACACCTTC. Translated, it gives CASIRRDRAYGYTF.